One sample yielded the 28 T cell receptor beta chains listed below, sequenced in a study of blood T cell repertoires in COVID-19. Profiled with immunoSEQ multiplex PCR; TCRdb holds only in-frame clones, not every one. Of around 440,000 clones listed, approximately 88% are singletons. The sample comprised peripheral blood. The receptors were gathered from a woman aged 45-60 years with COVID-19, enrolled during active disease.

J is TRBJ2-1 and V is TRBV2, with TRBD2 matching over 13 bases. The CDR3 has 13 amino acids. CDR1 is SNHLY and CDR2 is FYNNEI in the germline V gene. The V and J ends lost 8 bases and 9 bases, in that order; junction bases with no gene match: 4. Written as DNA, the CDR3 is TGTGCCAGCGGGGGACTAGCGGGGTCTGAGCAGTTCTTC. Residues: CASGGLAGSEQFF.

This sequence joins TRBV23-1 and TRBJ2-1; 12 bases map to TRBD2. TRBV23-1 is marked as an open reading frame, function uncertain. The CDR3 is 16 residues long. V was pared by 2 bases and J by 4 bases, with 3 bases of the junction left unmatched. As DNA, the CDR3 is TGCGCCAGCAGTCAACCACTAGCGGGGGGATACAATGAGCAGTTCTTC. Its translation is CASSQPLAGGYNEQFF.

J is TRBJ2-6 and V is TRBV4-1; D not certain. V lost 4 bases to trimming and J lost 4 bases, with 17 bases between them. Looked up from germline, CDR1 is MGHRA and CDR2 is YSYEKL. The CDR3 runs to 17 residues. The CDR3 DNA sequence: TGCGCCAGCAGCCCTCTATTCCTAACGAGGGGGGCCAACGTCCTGACTTTC. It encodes CASSPLFLTRGANVLTF.

The CDR3 region has the DNA TGTGCCAGCCAGGCGGGAGCCTACAATGAGCAGTTCTTC. It encodes CASQAGAYNEQFF. The genes are TRBV2 and TRBJ2-1, with 7 positions matching TRBD2. The CDR3 totals 13 residues. V lost 8 bases and J lost 2; bases outside the gene matches: 3. Germline V CDR1 and CDR2: SNHLY, FYNNEI. The full variable domain, its missing parts supplied by reference TRBV2 and TRBJ2-1, is EPEVTQTPSHQVTQMGQEVILRCVPISNHLYFYWYRQILGQKVEFLVSFYNNEISEKSEIFDDQFSVERPDGSNFTLKIRSTKLEDSAMYFCASQAGAYNEQFFGPGTRLTVL.

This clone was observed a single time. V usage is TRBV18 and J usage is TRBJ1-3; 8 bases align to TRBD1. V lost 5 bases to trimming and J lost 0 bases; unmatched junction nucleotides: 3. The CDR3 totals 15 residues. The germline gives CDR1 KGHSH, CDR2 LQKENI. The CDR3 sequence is CASSSDRGSGNTIYF. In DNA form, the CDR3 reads TGTGCCAGCTCATCTGACAGGGGCTCTGGAAACACCATATATTTT. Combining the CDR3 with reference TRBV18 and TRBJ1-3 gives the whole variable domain NAGVMQNPRHLVRRRGQEARLRCSPMKGHSHVYWYRQLPEEGLKFMVYLQKENIIDESGMPKERFSAEFPKEGPSILRIQQVVRGDSAAYFCASSSDRGSGNTIYFGEGSWLTVV.

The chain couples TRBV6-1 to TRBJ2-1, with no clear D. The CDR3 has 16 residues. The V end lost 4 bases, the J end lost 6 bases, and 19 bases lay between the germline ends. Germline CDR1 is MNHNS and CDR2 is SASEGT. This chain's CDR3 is CASSGHIAPSGNEQFF. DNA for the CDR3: TGTGCCAGCAGTGGGCACATTGCCCCAAGTGGCAATGAGCAGTTCTTC.

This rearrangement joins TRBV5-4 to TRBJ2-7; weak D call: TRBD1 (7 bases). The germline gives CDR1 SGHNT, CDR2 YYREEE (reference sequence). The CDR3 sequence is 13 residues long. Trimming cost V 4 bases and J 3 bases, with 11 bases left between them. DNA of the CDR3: TGTGCCAGCAGCCGCGGGACAGTCTACGAGCAGTACTTC. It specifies CASSRGTVYEQYF.

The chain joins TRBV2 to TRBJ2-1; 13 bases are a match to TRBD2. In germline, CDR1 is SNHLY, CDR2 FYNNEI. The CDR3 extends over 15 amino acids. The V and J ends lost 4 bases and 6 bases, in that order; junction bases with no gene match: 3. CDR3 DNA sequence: TGTGCCAGCAGTGGGACTAGCGGGGGAAGCAATGAGCAGTTCTTC. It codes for CASSGTSGGSNEQFF.

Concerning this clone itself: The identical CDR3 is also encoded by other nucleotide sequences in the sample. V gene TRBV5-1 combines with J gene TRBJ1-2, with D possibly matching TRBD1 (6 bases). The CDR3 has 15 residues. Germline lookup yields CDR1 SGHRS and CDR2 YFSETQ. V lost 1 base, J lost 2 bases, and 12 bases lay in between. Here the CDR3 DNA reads TGCGCCAGCAGCTTGAGTGGACAGACGAACTATGGCTACACCTTC. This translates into CASSLSGQTNYGYTF.

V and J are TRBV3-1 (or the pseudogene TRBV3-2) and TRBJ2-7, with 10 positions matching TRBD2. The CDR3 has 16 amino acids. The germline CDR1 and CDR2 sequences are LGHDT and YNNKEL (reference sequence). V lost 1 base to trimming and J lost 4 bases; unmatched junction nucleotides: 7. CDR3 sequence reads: CASSQGPPSGGYEQYF. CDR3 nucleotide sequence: TGTGCCAGCAGCCAAGGACCGCCTAGCGGGGGATACGAGCAGTACTTC.

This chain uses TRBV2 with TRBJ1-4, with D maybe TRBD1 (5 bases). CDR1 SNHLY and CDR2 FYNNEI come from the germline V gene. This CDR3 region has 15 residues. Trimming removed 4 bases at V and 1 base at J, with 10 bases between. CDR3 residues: CASSVDRLTNEKLFF. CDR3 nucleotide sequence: TGTGCCAGCAGTGTTGACAGACTAACTAATGAAAAACTGTTTTTT.

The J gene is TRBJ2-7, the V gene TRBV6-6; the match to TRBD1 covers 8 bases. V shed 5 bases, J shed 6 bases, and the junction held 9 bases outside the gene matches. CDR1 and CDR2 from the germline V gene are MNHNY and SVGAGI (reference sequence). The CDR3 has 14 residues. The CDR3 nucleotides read TGTGCCAGCAGTCTCGGACAGGGAGCGGTCGAGCAGTACTTC. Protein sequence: CASSLGQGAVEQYF.

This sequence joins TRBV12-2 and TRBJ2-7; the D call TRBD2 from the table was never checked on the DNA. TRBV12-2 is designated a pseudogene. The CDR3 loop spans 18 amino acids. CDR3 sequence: CASRLVGRSGLGSYEQYF. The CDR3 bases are TGTGCAAGTCGCTTAGTCGGCCGTTCGGGACTAGGAAGCTACGAGCAGTACTTC.

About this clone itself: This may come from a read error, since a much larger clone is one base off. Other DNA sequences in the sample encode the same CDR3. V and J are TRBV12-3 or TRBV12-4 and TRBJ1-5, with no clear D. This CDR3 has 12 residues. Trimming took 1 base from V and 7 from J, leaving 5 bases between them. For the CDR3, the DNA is TGTGCCAGCAGTTTAGGGCAACAGCCCCAGCATTTT. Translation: CASSLGQQPQHF.

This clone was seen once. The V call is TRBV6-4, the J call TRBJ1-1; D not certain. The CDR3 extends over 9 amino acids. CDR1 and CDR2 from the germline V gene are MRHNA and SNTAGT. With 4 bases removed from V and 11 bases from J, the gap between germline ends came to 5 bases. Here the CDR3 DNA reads TGTGCCAGCAGTGCCCGGGCTTTCTTT. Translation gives CASSARAFF.

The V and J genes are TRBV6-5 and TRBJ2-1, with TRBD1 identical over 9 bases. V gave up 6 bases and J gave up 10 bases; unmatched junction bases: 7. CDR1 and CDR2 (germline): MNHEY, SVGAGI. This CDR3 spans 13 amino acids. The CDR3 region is CASRVQGAGEQFF. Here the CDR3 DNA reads TGTGCCAGCAGGGTACAGGGGGCTGGCGAGCAGTTCTTC.

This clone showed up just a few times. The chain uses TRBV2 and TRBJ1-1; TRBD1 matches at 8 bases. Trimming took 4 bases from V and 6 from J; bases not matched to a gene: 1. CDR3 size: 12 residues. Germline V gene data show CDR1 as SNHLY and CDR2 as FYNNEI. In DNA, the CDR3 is TGTGCCAGCAGTGGGGACAGGTCTGAAGCTTTCTTT. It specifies CASSGDRSEAFF.

The CDR3 DNA is TGTGCCAGCAGCTTCCTAAACACGGGAGAGACCCAGTACTTC. Protein product: CASSFLNTGETQYF. The genes are TRBV7-9 and TRBJ2-5, with D unresolved. Per germline, CDR1 SEHNR and CDR2 FQNEAQ (reference sequence). V shed 3 bases and J shed 4 bases, with 12 bases lying between them. The CDR3 sequence is 14 residues long. The full variable domain, its missing parts supplied by reference TRBV7-9 and TRBJ2-5, is DTGVSQNPRHKITKRGQNVTFRCDPISEHNRLYWYRQTLGQGPEFLTYFQNEAQLEKSRLLSDRFSAERPKGSFSTLEIQRTEQGDSAMYLCASSFLNTGETQYFGPGTRLLVL.

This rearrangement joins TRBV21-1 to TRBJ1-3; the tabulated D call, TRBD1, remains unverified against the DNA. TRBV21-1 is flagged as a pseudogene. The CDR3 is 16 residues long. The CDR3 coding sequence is TGTGCCAGCAGCATCGGGACAGGGGAGGATGGAAACACCATATATTTT. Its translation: CASSIGTGEDGNTIYF.

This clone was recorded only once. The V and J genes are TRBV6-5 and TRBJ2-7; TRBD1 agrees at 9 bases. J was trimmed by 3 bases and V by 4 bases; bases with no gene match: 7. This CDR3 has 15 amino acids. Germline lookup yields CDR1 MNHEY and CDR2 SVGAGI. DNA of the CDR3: TGTGCCAGCAGTTCCCCCGACAGGGGGAGCTACGAGCAGTACTTC. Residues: CASSSPDRGSYEQYF.

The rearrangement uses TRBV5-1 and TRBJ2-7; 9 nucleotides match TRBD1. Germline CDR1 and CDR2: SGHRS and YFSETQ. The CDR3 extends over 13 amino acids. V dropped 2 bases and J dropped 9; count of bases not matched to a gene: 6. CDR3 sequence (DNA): TGCGCCAGCAGCTTCAGGGACAGGGAGGCGCAGTACTTC. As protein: CASSFRDREAQYF.

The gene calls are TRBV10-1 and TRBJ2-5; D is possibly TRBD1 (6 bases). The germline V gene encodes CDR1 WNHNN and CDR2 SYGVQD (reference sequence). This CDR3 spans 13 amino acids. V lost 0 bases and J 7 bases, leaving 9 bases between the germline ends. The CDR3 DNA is TGCGCCAGCAGTGAGTCGTTAGGGGGGACCCAGTACTTC. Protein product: CASSESLGGTQYF.

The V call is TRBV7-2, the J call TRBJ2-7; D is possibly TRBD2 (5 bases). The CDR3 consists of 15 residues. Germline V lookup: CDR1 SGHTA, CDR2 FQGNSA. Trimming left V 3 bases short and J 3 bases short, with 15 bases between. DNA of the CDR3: TGTGCCAGCAGCTTCAGCGGCAGCCTCAACTACGAGCAGTACTTC. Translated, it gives CASSFSGSLNYEQYF.

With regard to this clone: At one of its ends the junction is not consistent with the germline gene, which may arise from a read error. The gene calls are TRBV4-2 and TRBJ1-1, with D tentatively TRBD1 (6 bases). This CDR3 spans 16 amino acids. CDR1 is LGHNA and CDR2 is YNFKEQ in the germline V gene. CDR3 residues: CASSQDLGGVNPEAFF. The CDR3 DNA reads TGTGCCAGCAGCCAAGATCTAGGGGGGGTGAACCCTGAAGCTTTCTTT.

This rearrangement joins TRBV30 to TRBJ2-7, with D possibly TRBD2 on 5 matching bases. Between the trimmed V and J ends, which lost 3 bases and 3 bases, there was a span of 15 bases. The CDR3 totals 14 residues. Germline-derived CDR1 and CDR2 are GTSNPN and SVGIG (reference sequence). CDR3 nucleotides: TGTGCCTGGAGCCTAGGCCCCGGGAACTACGAGCAGTACTTC. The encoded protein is CAWSLGPGNYEQYF.

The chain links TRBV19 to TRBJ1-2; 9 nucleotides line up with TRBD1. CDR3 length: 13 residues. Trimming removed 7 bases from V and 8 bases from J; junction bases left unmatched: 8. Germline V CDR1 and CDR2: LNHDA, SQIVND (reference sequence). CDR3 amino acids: CASNPQGAGGYTF. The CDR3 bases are TGTGCCAGTAACCCACAGGGGGCAGGGGGCTACACCTTC. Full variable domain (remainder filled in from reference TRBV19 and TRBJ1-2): DGGITQSPKYLFRKEGQNVTLSCEQNLNHDAMYWYRQDPGQGLRLIYYSQIVNDFQKGDIAEGYSVSREKKESFPLTVTSAQKNPTAFYLCASNPQGAGGYTFGSGTRLTVV.

Here the CDR3 reads CASSLIRRVVRGYTF. CDR3 nucleotides: TGTGCCAGCAGCTTAATCAGGAGGGTAGTCCGGGGCTACACCTTC. This chain connects TRBV5-6 to TRBJ1-2; no definite D call. V shed 2 bases and J shed 8 bases, with 19 bases lying between them. This CDR3 spans 15 amino acids. From germline, CDR1 is SGHDT and CDR2 YYEEEE.

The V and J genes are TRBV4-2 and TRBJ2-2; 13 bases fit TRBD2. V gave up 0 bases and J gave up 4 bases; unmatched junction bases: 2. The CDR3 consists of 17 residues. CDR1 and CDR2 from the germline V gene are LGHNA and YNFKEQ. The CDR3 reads CASSQETSGGSTGELFF. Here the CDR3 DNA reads TGTGCCAGCAGCCAAGAGACTAGCGGGGGGAGCACCGGGGAGCTGTTTTTT.